This is a list of T cell receptor beta chains from one sample in a study of identical twins. Using its own MiXCR run on the 5' RACE reads, TCRdb lists one record per CDR3 protein. Of some 600,000 distinct CDR3 sequences in the sample, under 8.5% were seen once. Another study also made use of these data, one on yellow fever vaccine responses in identical twins.

Input material: PBMCs. These receptors all come from a woman aged 18 to 35 in good health. CDR3s include the opening cysteine and the closing phenylalanine or tryptophan. Fields, in order: clone size, J gene, V gene, D gene, CDR3 DNA, CDR3 protein. A D gene is named only where the DNA matches it firmly. Size is omitted from some rows. Given values are once, few, many or a class for expanded clones.

NA	TRBJ2-2	TRBV5-1	NA	TGCGCCAGCAGCCACCCAAAAGCGAACACCGGGGAGCTGTTTTTT	CASSHPKANTGELFF
NA	TRBJ1-6	TRBV4-1	NA	TGCGCCAGCAGCCAAGGACACCAGAGTAATTCACCCCTCCACTTT	CASSQGHQSNSPLHF
many	TRBJ2-1	TRBV24-1	TRBD2	TGTGCCACCAGTGATCAACTAGCGGGCATTCTCTACAATGAGCAGTTCTTC	CATSDQLAGILYNEQFF
few	TRBJ2-2	TRBV12-3/TRBV12-4	NA	TGTGCCAGCAGGACACAGGTTACGAACACCGGGGAGCTGTTTTTT	CASRTQVTNTGELFF
few	TRBJ2-3	TRBV11-2	NA	TGTGCCAGCAGCTTAGACACGCCGCGTGGAGGGATCTATACGCAGTATTTT	CASSLDTPRGGIYTQYF
many	TRBJ2-7	TRBV10-3	NA	TGTGCCATCAGAGAGGGACTGCCCTACGAGCAGTACTTC	CAIREGLPYEQYF
many	TRBJ2-2	TRBV10-3	NA	TGTGCCATCACTCCTAGGCTCACCGGGGAGCTGTTTTTT	CAITPRLTGELFF
many	TRBJ2-5	TRBV24-1	TRBD1	TGTGCCACCAGTGGGACAGGTGGGACCCAGTACTTC	CATSGTGGTQYF
few	TRBJ2-1	TRBV27	TRBD1	TGTGCCAGCAGTTCCCGGGGACAGGGGTACAAGGGGTCCTACAATGAGCAGTTCTTC	CASSSRGQGYKGSYNEQFF
NA	TRBJ2-2	TRBV3-1	NA	TGTGCCAGCAGCCACCGACTAGGGGGGAACACCGGGGAGCTGTTTTTT	CASSHRLGGNTGELFF
once	TRBJ2-5	TRBV5-1	TRBD2	TGCGCCAGCAGCTTGGAGGGAGCTAGCGGGGAAGAGACCCAGTACTTC	CASSLEGASGEETQYF
many	TRBJ1-1	TRBV12-3/TRBV12-4	NA	TGTGCCAGCAGTTTAGTTCCTCAAAATTATGAAGCTTTCTTT	CASSLVPQNYEAFF
many	TRBJ2-7	TRBV29-1	NA	TGCAGCGTTGTAGGGTTCGACGAGCAGTACTTC	CSVVGFDEQYF
many	TRBJ1-5	TRBV3-1	TRBD1	TGTGCCAGCAGCCAGACAGGGAACAATCAGCCCCAGCATTTT	CASSQTGNNQPQHF
few	TRBJ2-5	TRBV5-6	TRBD1	TGTGCCAGCACCAAGAGAAGGCCAGGGGGTCAAGAGACCCAGTACTTC	CASTKRRPGGQETQYF
few	TRBJ1-2	TRBV27	TRBD1	TGTGCCAGCAGTGACGGCGACAGGGGGCTATATGGCTACACCTTC	CASSDGDRGLYGYTF
few	TRBJ2-1	TRBV15	NA	TGTGCCACCAGCAGAGTTCAGGGGCCATACAATGAGCAGTTCTTC	CATSRVQGPYNEQFF
few	TRBJ2-2	TRBV7-8	TRBD1	TGTGCCAGCAGCCGGGGACAGTTCAACACCGGGGAGCTGTTTTTT	CASSRGQFNTGELFF
few	TRBJ2-1	TRBV29-1	NA	TGCAGCGGTGAAGGCACCCGACTGTATGAGCAGTTCTTC	CSGEGTRLYEQFF
NA	TRBJ2-2	TRBV11-2	TRBD2	TGTGCCAGCAGCTTTCAGGGACTAGCGGGGGGAAAGTCCGGGGAGCTGTTTTTT	CASSFQGLAGGKSGELFF
NA	TRBJ2-3	TRBV18	TRBD1	TGTGCCAGCTCAGGGGGACAGCTCCGAGGAGATACGCAGTATTTT	CASSGGQLRGDTQYF
NA	TRBJ2-1	TRBV10-3	NA	TGTGCCATCAGTGAAGAACAGGGTTATAATGAGCAGTTCTTC	CAISEEQGYNEQFF
few	TRBJ2-1	TRBV12-3/TRBV12-4	TRBD2	TGTGCCAGCAGTTTTTCGGGTCTAGCGGGAGCGGGGAGCTACAATGAGCAGTTCTTC	CASSFSGLAGAGSYNEQFF
few	TRBJ2-7	TRBV6-2/TRBV6-3	NA	TGTGCCAGCGGGCAAGGGGGTAGCTACGAGCAGTACTTC	CASGQGGSYEQYF
many	TRBJ1-6	TRBV12-3/TRBV12-4	NA	TGTGCCAGCAGTCTAGCCCAGAGCTCCTATAATTCACCCCTCCACTTT	CASSLAQSSYNSPLHF
few	TRBJ2-3	TRBV20-1	TRBD2	TGCAGTGCTAGAGATTCTGGCGGGAGCGGGTGGGATACGCAGTATTTT	CSARDSGGSGWDTQYF
few	TRBJ2-1	TRBV12-3/TRBV12-4	NA	TGTGCCACCAGACTGGGGCATGAGCAGTTCTTC	CATRLGHEQFF
NA	TRBJ2-7	TRBV28	TRBD1	TGTGCCAGCAGTAAAGTCCGGACAGGCAGCTACGAGCAGTACTTC	CASSKVRTGSYEQYF